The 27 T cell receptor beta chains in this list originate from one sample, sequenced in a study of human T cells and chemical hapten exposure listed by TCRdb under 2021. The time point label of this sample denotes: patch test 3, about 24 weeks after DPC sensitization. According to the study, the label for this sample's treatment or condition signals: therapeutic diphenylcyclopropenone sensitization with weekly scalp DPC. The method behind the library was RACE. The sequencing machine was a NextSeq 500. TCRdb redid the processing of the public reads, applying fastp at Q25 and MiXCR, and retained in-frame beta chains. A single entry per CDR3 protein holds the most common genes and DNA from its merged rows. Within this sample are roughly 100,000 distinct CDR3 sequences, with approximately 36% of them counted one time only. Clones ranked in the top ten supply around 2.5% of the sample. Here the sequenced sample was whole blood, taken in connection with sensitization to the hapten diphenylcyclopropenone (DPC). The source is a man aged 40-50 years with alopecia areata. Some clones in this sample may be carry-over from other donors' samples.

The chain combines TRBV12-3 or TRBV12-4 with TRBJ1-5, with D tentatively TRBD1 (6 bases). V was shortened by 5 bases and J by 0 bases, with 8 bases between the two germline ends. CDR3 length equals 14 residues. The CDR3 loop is CASSQGHSNQPQHF. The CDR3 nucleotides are TGTGCCAGCAGTCAGGGACATAGCAATCAGCCCCAGCATTTT.

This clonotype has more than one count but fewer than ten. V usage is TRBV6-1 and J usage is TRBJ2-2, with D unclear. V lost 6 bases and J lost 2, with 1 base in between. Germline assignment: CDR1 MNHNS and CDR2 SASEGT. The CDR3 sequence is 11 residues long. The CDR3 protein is CASRNTGELFF. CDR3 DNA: TGTGCCAGCAGAAACACCGGGGAGCTGTTTTTT.

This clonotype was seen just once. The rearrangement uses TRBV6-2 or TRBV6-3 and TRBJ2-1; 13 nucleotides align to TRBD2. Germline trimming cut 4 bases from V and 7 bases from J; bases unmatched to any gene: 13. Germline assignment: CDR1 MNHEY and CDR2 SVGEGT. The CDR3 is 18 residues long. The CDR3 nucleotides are TGTGCCAGCAGTTCAGGGGAGGGACTAGCGGGATTTGGAAATGAGCAGTTCTTC. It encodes CASSSGEGLAGFGNEQFF.

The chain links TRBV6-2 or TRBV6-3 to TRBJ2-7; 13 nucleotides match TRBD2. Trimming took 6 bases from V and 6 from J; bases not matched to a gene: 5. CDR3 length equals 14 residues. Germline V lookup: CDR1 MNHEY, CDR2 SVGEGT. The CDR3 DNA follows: TGTGCCAGCAGGGGACTAGCGGGATCGGGCGAGCAGTACGTC. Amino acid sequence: CASRGLAGSGEQYV.

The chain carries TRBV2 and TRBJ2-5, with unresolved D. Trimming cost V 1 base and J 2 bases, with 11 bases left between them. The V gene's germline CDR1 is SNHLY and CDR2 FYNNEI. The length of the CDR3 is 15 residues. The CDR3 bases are TGTGCCAGCAGTGAAGGTCTGGGCGGTCAAGAGACCCAGTACTTC. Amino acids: CASSEGLGGQETQYF.

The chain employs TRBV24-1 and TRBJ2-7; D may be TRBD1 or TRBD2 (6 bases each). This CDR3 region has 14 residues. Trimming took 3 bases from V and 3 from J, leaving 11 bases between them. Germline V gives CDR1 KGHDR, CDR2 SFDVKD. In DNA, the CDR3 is TGTGCCACCAGTGATACGGGGGCCCGCTACGAGCAGTACTTC. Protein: CATSDTGARYEQYF.

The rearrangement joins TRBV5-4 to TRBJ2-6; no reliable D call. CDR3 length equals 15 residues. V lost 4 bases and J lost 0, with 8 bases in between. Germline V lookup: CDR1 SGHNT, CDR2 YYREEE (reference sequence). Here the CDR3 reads CASSPDLSGANVLTF. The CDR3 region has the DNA TGTGCCAGCAGCCCAGACCTCTCTGGGGCCAACGTCCTGACTTTC. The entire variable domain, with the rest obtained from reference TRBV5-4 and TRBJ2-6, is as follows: ETGVTQSPTHLIKTRGQQVTLRCSSQSGHNTVSWYQQALGQGPQFIFQYYREEENGRGNFPPRFSGLQFPNYSSELNVNALELDDSALYLCASSPDLSGANVLTFGAGSRLTVL.

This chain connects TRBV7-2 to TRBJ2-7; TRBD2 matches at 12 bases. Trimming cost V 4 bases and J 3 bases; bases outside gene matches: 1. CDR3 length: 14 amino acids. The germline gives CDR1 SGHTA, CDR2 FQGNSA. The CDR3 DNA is TGTGCCAGCAGCTGGACTAGCGGGGTCTACGAGCAGTACTTC. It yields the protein CASSWTSGVYEQYF.

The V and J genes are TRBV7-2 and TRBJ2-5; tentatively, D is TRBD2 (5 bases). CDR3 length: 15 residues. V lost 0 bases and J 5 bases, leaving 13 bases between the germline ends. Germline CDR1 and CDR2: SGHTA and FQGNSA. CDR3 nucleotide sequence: TGTGCCAGCAGCTTAGCATGGGAGAAAGGGGAGACCCAGTACTTC. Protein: CASSLAWEKGETQYF.

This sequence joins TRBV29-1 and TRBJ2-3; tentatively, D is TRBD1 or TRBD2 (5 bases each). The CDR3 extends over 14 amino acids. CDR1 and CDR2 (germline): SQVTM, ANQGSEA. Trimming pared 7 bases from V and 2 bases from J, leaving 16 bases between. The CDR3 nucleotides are TGCAGCGGGGGCGGCCCTGGGACCACAGATACGCAGTATTTT. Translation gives CSGGGPGTTDTQYF.

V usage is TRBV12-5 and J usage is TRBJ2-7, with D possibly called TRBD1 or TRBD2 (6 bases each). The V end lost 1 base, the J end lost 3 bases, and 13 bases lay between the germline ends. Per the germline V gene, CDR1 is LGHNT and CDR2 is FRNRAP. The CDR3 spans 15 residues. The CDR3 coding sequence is TGTGCTAGTGGTTTGGGGGGGGACACCTTCTACGAGCAGTACGTC. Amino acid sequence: CASGLGGDTFYEQYV.

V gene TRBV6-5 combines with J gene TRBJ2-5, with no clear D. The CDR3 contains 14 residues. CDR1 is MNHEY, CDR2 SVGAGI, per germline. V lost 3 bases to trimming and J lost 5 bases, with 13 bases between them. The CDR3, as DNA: TGTGCCAGCAGTTATTACGGACGACCGGAGACCCAGTACTTC. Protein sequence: CASSYYGRPETQYF.

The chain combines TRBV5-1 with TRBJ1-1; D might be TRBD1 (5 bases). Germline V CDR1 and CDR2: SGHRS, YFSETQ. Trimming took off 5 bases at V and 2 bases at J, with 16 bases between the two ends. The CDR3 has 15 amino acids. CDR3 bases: TGCGCCAGCAGTTCGCAGGGCCCATATAACACTGAAGCTTTCTTT. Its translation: CASSSQGPYNTEAFF.

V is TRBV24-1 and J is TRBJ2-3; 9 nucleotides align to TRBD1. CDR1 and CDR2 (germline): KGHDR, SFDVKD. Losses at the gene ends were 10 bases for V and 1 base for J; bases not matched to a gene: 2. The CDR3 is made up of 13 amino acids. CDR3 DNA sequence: TGTGCCACACAGGGGGCCGGCACAGATACGCAGTATTTT. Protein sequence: CATQGAGTDTQYF.

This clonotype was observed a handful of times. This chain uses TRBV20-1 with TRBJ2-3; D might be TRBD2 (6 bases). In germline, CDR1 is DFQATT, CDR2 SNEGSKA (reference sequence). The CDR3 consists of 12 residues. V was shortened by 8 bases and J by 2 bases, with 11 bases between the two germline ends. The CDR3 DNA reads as TGCAGTAATCGGAGGGTCACAGATACGCAGTATTTT. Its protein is CSNRRVTDTQYF.

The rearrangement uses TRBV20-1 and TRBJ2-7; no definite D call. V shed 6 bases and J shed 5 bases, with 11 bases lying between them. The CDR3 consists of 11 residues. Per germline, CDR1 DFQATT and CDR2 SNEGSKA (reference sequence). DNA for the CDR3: TGCAGTGCCCCGCAGAGAGACGAGCAGTACTTC. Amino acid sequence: CSAPQRDEQYF.

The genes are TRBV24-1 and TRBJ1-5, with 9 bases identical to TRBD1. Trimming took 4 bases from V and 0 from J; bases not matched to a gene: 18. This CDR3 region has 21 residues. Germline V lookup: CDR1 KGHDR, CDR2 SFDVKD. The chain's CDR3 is CATSEMKFEGQGDYSNQPQHF. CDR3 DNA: TGTGCCACCAGTGAAATGAAGTTTGAGGGACAGGGTGATTATAGCAATCAGCCCCAGCATTTT.

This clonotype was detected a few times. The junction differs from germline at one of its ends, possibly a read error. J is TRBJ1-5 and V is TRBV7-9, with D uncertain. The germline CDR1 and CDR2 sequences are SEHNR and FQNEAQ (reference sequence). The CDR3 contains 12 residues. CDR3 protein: CASSLGNQPQHF. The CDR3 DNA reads TGTGCCAGCAGTTTAGGCAATCAGCCCCAGCATTTT.

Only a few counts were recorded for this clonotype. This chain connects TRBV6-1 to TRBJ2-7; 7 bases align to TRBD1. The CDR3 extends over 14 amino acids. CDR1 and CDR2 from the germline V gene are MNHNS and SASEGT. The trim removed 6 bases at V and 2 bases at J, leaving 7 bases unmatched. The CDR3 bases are TGTGCCAGCAGAGAATACAGGGGCCCCTACGAGCAGTACTTC. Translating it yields CASREYRGPYEQYF.

The chain's CDR3 is CASNRGNSYNSPLHF. The CDR3 DNA reads as TGTGCCAGCAACCGAGGAAACTCCTATAATTCACCCCTCCACTTT. The chain joins TRBV6-2 or TRBV6-3 to TRBJ1-6, with no clear D. The germline CDR1 and CDR2 sequences are MNHEY and SVGEGT. The CDR3 spans 15 residues. V shed 7 bases and J shed 0 bases, with 10 bases lying between them.

The CDR3 is CSVPLPPGEQFF. CDR3 nucleotide sequence: TGCAGCGTTCCATTGCCCCCAGGTGAGCAGTTCTTC. V usage is TRBV29-1 and J usage is TRBJ2-1; D is unclear. V lost 5 bases and J 9 bases, leaving 14 bases between the germline ends. The CDR3 extends over 12 amino acids. CDR1 is SQVTM and CDR2 is ANQGSEA in the germline V gene.

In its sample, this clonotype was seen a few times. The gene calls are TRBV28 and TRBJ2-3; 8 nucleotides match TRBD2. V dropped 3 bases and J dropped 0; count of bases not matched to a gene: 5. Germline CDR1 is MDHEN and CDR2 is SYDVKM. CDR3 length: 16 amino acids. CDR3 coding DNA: TGTGCCAGCAGTTTGATAGCGGGGACTAGCACAGATACGCAGTATTTT. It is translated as CASSLIAGTSTDTQYF.

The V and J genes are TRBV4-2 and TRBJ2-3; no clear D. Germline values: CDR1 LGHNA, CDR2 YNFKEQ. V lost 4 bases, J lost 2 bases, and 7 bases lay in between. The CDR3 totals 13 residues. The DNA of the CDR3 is TGTGCCAGCAGCCCCTTAGACACAGATACGCAGTATTTT. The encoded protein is CASSPLDTDTQYF.

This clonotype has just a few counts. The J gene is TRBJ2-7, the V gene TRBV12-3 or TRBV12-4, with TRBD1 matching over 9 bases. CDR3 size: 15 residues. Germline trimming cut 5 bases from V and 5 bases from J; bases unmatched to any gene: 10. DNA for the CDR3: TGTGCCAGCAGTCCCCACAGGGGGCGACCCAACGAGCAGTACTTC. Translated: CASSPHRGRPNEQYF.

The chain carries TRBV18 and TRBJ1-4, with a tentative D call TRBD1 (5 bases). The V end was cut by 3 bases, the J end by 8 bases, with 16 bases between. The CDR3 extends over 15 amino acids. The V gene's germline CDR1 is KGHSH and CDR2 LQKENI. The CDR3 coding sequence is TGTGCCAGCTCACCGTCTACGGGACGGCCCGAAAAACTGTTTTTT. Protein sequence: CASSPSTGRPEKLFF.

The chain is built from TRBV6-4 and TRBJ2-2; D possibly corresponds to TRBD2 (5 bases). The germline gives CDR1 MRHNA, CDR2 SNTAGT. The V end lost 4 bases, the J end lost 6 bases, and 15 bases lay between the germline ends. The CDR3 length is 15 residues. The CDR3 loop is CASSGDGMAPGELFF. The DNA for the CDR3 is TGTGCCAGCAGTGGTGACGGGATGGCCCCCGGGGAGCTGTTTTTT.

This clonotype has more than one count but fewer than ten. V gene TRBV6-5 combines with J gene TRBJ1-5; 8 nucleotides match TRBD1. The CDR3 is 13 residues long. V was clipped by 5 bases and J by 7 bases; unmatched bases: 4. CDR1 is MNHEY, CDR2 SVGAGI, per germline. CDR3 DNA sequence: TGTGCCAGCAGTCCCAGGGGGCGGCAGCCCCAGCATTTT. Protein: CASSPRGRQPQHF.